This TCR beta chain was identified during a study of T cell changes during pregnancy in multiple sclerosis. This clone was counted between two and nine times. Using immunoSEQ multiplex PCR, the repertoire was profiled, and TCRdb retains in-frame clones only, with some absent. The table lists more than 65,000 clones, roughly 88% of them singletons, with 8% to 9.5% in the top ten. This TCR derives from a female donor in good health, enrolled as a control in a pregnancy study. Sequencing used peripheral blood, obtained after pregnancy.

CDR3 coding DNA: TGTGCCAGCAGTGACGGACAGGCATTACCCCTCCACTTT. Amino acids: CASSDGQALPLHF. The rearrangement joins TRBV2 to TRBJ1-6, with 7 bases identical to TRBD1. The trim removed 3 bases at V and 12 bases at J, leaving 5 bases unmatched. In germline, CDR1 is SNHLY, CDR2 FYNNEI. The CDR3 is made up of 13 amino acids.